This T cell receptor (beta chain) stems from a study of blood T cell repertoires in COVID-19. About the study: Both acute and convalescent COVID-19 samples were obtained from the United States, Italy and Spain. Nucleic acid was either cDNA or gDNA, and it came from T cells, B-cell-depleted T cells, or PBMCs.

Per the original methods: Reference gene primer amplification gave nucleated cell count estimates. Profiled with immunoSEQ multiplex PCR; TCRdb holds only in-frame clones, not every one. For V, J and clone size, that table is used; D and trimming come from the DNA. The sample gives 55,000 to 95,000 clones, roughly four fifths of which show up once; roughly 1.9% is in the top ten. The sample consisted of peripheral blood. The clonotype was recovered from a woman between 55 and 75 years old with acute or convalescent COVID-19.

DNA for the CDR3: TGTGCCACCAGCAGAGCCAGGGCTACTGAAGCTTTCTTT. Encoded protein: CATSRARATEAFF. J is TRBJ1-1 and V is TRBV15; perhaps TRBD1 as D (5 bases). V was pared by 1 base and J by 5 bases, with 8 bases between. CDR3 length: 13 amino acids. In germline, CDR1 is LNHNV, CDR2 YYDKDF (reference sequence).